This T cell receptor (beta chain) was recovered during a study of blood T cell repertoires in COVID-19. Study context: The samples span acute and convalescent COVID-19 from the United States, Italy and Spain. PBMCs, B-cell-depleted T cells, or T cells provided the cDNA or gDNA that made up the material.

The protocol was immunoSEQ multiplex PCR, while the TCRdb copy is restricted to in-frame clones and leaves out a portion. The table includes 150,000 to 200,000 clones, roughly three quarters detected once. This TCR came from a man aged 55 to 70 with active or convalescent COVID-19. The sequenced sample was peripheral blood.

The CDR3, as DNA: TGTGCCAGCTCACCCTTTAGCGGGAGTTCAGATACGCAGTATTTT. Protein: CASSPFSGSSDTQYF. The chain carries TRBV18 and TRBJ2-3; 9 bases align to TRBD2. The germline gives CDR1 KGHSH, CDR2 LQKENI. V lost 3 bases, J lost 4 bases, and 5 bases stayed unmatched. The CDR3 is 15 amino acids.